Given below is one TCR beta chain in context. V was pared by 11 bases and J by 0 bases, with 11 bases between. Germline CDR1 is LNHDA and CDR2 is SQIVND (reference sequence). This CDR3 spans 13 amino acids. Per the original data handling: Estimates of nucleated cell counts were drawn from the amplification of reference gene primers. TCRdb's table, derived via immunoSEQ multiplex PCR, lists solely in-frame clones and lacks some. D and trimming come from the DNA, and the V and J calls and clone size come from that table. The sample includes over 100,000 clones, approximately 80% of them seen just once. The data are from a study of blood T cell repertoires in COVID-19. Study-level background: Donors in the United States, Italy and Spain gave samples during acute or convalescent COVID-19. Sources were T cells, B-cell-depleted T cells, or PBMCs; the material itself was cDNA or gDNA.

The chain employs TRBV19 and TRBJ2-1; D gene uncertain. Sequencing was carried out using peripheral blood. This clonotype was obtained from a woman older than 75 with active or convalescent COVID-19. The CDR3 DNA is TGTGCCGTACAGACGAGCTCCTACAATGAGCAGTTCTTC. Its translation: CAVQTSSYNEQFF.